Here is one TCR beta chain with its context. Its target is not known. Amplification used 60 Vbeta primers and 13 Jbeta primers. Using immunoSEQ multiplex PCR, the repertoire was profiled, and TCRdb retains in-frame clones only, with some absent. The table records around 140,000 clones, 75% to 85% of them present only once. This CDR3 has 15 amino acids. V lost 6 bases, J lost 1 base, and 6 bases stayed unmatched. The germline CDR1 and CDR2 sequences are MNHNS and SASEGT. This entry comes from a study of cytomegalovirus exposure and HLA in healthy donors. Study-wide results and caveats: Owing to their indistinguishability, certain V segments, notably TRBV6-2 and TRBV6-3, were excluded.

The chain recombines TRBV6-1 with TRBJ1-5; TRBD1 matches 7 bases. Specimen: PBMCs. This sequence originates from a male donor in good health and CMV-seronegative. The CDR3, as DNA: TGTGCCAGCAGGGTAGACAGGGTGAGCAATCAGCCCCAGCATTTT. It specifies CASRVDRVSNQPQHF.